Each of the 30 T cell receptor beta chains below was sequenced from the same sample in a study of T-cell reconstitution after alpha-beta-depleted transplantation in children. Construction of the TCRbeta library involved unique molecular identifiers. TCRdb itself ran the PCR reads through MiXCR, one entry per CDR3 protein. Altogether around 360,000 distinct CDR3 sequences are present, approximately 10% being singletons, with the ten largest covering less than 2.5%. The sequencing used PBMCs from the stem cell graft donor, collected from the stem cell graft. The receptors were gathered from a human donor who donated a stem cell graft to a child with acute lymphoblastic leukemia.

This chain joins TRBV4-3 and TRBJ1-4; no definite D call. CDR3 length: 16 amino acids. V lost 0 bases and J lost 4, with 12 bases in between. The germline CDR1 and CDR2 sequences are LGHNA and YSLEER. This CDR3 is CASSQDYAGFNEKLFF. The CDR3 DNA follows: TGCGCCAGCAGCCAAGATTATGCAGGCTTTAATGAAAAACTGTTTTTT.

This clonotype appeared a few times. The chain employs TRBV12-3 or TRBV12-4 and TRBJ1-2, with TRBD1 matching 9 bases. The CDR3 has 15 amino acids. V was pared by 6 bases and J by 4 bases, with 9 bases of the junction left unmatched. The CDR3 spells CASRTGGPGTYGYTF. The CDR3 DNA reads TGTGCCAGCAGGACAGGGGGTCCTGGAACCTATGGCTACACCTTC.

In its sample, this clonotype was seen a few times. The V gene is TRBV4-3, the J gene TRBJ1-2, with a weak D call TRBD1 (5 bases). Germline V gene lookup returns CDR1 LGHNA and CDR2 YSLEER. Trimming removed 5 bases from V and 1 base from J, with 11 bases in between. This CDR3 has 14 amino acids. The CDR3 is CASSRGVVNYGYTF. In nucleotides, the CDR3 is TGCGCCAGCAGCAGGGGAGTAGTTAACTATGGCTACACCTTC.

The chain recombines TRBV5-1 with TRBJ2-5; TRBD2 matches 9 bases. The CDR3 has 18 residues. With 6 bases clipped from V and 5 bases from J, the junction kept 20 bases outside the gene matches. Germline-derived CDR1 and CDR2 are SGHRS and YFSETQ. The DNA for the CDR3 is TGCGCCAGCAAAGTCGATGGCCTAATAGCGGGAGCCCGGGAGACCCAGTACTTC. Encoded protein: CASKVDGLIAGARETQYF.

This clonotype was detected ten times or more. This sequence joins TRBV5-1 and TRBJ1-2; D perhaps matches TRBD1 (5 bases). With 4 bases removed from V and 1 base from J, the gap between germline ends came to 14 bases. The germline gives CDR1 SGHRS, CDR2 YFSETQ. The CDR3 length is 15 residues. CDR3 amino acids: CASSPPGGVNYGYTF. The CDR3 region has the DNA TGCGCCAGCAGCCCGCCCGGGGGGGTTAACTATGGCTACACCTTC.

This clonotype was found a few times. The rearrangement joins TRBV29-1 to TRBJ2-1, with 7 bases identical to TRBD1. The CDR3 length is 14 residues. V lost 1 base to trimming and J lost 8 bases; unmatched junction nucleotides: 8. Germline CDR1 and CDR2: SQVTM and ANQGSEA. The CDR3 is CSVEARTGYDEQFF. The CDR3 region has the DNA TGCAGCGTTGAAGCCCGGACAGGTTACGATGAGCAGTTCTTC.

This chain connects TRBV3-1 to TRBJ2-4, with 10 bases lining up with TRBD2. The CDR3 consists of 18 residues. The germline CDR1 and CDR2 sequences are LGHDT and YNNKEL (reference sequence). Unmatched junction bases numbered 6, after V lost 1 base and J lost 0 bases. The CDR3 loop is CASSQVPAGGLAKNIQYF. The DNA of the CDR3 is TGTGCCAGCAGCCAAGTTCCAGCGGGAGGGCTAGCCAAAAACATTCAGTACTTC.

A few counts support this clonotype. The genes are TRBV29-1 and TRBJ1-1; D not resolved. This CDR3 is built from 12 residues. V lost 7 bases and J lost 1, with 10 bases in between. CDR1 is SQVTM and CDR2 is ANQGSEA in the germline V gene. CDR3 coding DNA: TGCAGCGGGGGTCGGGCGAACACTGAAGCTTTCTTT. Residues: CSGGRANTEAFF.

The chain recombines TRBV5-1 with TRBJ2-3, with 8 bases that match TRBD2. Trimming cost V 0 bases and J 3 bases; bases outside gene matches: 6. The CDR3 totals 16 residues. The germline CDR1 and CDR2 sequences are SGHRS and YFSETQ. CDR3 DNA sequence: TGCGCCAGCAGCTTGGATGGTAGCGGGACGACAGATACGCAGTATTTT. It yields the protein CASSLDGSGTTDTQYF.

This chain joins TRBV18 and TRBJ2-1, with TRBD1 identical over 11 bases. The length of the CDR3 is 14 residues. Per the germline V gene, CDR1 is KGHSH and CDR2 is LQKENI. With V trimmed by 6 bases and J by 8 bases, 6 bases remained unmatched. CDR3 region: CASSQGQGVDEQFF. CDR3 in DNA: TGTGCCAGCTCCCAGGGACAGGGGGTTGATGAGCAGTTCTTC.

The chain joins TRBV5-5 to TRBJ2-7, with D possibly being TRBD2 (6 bases). Germline V lookup: CDR1 SGHKS, CDR2 YYEKEE (reference sequence). The CDR3 is made up of 13 amino acids. V was pared by 3 bases and J by 4 bases, with 11 bases between. CDR3 sequence reads: CASSWTGEYEQYF. CDR3 DNA: TGTGCCAGCAGCTGGACGGGGGAATACGAGCAGTACTTC.

The chain couples TRBV7-9 to TRBJ2-5; perhaps D is TRBD1 or TRBD2 (5 bases each). The CDR3 extends over 15 amino acids. V gave up 1 base and J gave up 5 bases, with 14 bases separating them. Per germline, CDR1 SEHNR and CDR2 FQNEAQ (reference sequence). CDR3 protein: CASSLGGPGAETQYF. The CDR3 coding sequence is TGTGCCAGCAGCTTAGGGGGCCCCGGGGCGGAGACCCAGTACTTC. Based on the CDR3 plus reference TRBV7-9 and TRBJ2-5, the full variable domain is DTGVSQNPRHKITKRGQNVTFRCDPISEHNRLYWYRQTLGQGPEFLTYFQNEAQLEKSRLLSDRFSAERPKGSFSTLEIQRTEQGDSAMYLCASSLGGPGAETQYFGPGTRLLVL.

The gene calls are TRBV27 and TRBJ2-2; D unresolved. There are 15 residues in the CDR3. The V end lost 5 bases, the J end lost 9 bases, and 19 bases lay between the germline ends. Germline V lookup: CDR1 MNHEY, CDR2 SMNVEV (reference sequence). For the CDR3, the DNA is TGTGCCAGCAGTATAAGCTCCACCCTCGGGTGGGAGCTGTTTTTT. The encoded protein is CASSISSTLGWELFF.

V and J are TRBV10-3 and TRBJ2-1, with a possible D match to TRBD2 (6 bases). The germline V gene encodes CDR1 ENHRY and CDR2 SYGVKD. This CDR3 has 16 residues. V dropped 2 bases and J dropped 12 bases, with 23 bases sitting between them. The CDR3 region has the DNA TGTGCCATCAGTGAGCGACCTAGGGCGGGACCCACTGGGCAGTTCTTC. Translated: CAISERPRAGPTGQFF.

This clonotype was counted only a few times. The chain joins TRBV20-1 to TRBJ2-2; D remains unclear. CDR1 is DFQATT and CDR2 is SNEGSKA in the germline V gene (reference sequence). CDR3 length: 16 amino acids. Trimming stripped 1 base from V and 3 bases from J, with 15 bases between. The CDR3 DNA is TGCAGTGCTAGAGTTCACGCCCCGTCGGACACCGGGGAGCTGTTTTTT. Protein sequence: CSARVHAPSDTGELFF.

This clonotype was recorded a few times. The J gene is TRBJ2-1, the V gene TRBV18; 14 bases match TRBD2. From germline, CDR1 is KGHSH and CDR2 LQKENI. CDR3 length equals 14 residues. V was clipped by 5 bases and J by 12 bases; unmatched bases: 6. DNA for the CDR3: TGTGCCAGCTCAGACGGGACTAGCGGGAGTGGGCAGTTCTTC. The encoded protein is CASSDGTSGSGQFF.

There are a few counts of this clonotype. The J gene is TRBJ1-4, the V gene TRBV12-3 or TRBV12-4; tentatively, D is TRBD1 (6 bases). V lost 6 bases, J lost 3 bases, and 14 bases lay in between. The length of the CDR3 is 15 residues. The CDR3 loop is CASSHPTGPNEKLFF. CDR3 bases: TGTGCCAGCAGCCACCCGACAGGCCCTAATGAAAAACTGTTTTTT.

This clonotype was observed a handful of times. V is TRBV5-5 and J is TRBJ2-3; TRBD2 is a possible D gene (7 bases). The CDR3 length is 17 residues. V shed 4 bases and J shed 4 bases, with 22 bases lying between them. CDR1 is SGHKS, CDR2 YYEKEE, per germline (reference sequence). The DNA of the CDR3 is TGTGCCAGCAGCCCCACGTGGGGGGGCGGAAGCCCAGATACGCAGTATTTT. This gives the protein CASSPTWGGGSPDTQYF.

This clonotype was detected many times. This chain connects TRBV29-1 to TRBJ2-1; 7 bases line up with TRBD2. Germline V CDR1 and CDR2: SQVTM, ANQGSEA. The CDR3 totals 13 residues. The V segment lost 8 bases and the J segment 4 bases; nucleotides outside the gene matches: 8. Here the CDR3 reads CSLREEGYNEQFF. As DNA, the CDR3 is TGCAGCCTCCGGGAGGAGGGATACAATGAGCAGTTCTTC.

The chain employs TRBV30 and TRBJ2-3; 12 bases agree with TRBD1. V lost 5 bases to trimming and J lost 3 bases; unmatched junction nucleotides: 15. From germline, CDR1 is GTSNPN and CDR2 SVGIG (reference sequence). This CDR3 has 18 amino acids. CDR3 sequence (DNA): TGTGCCTGGGGAAGGGGGACAGGGGGCGCCGGGGTGACAGATACGCAGTATTTT. It codes for CAWGRGTGGAGVTDTQYF. The full variable domain, completed using reference TRBV30 and TRBJ2-3, is SQTIHQWPATLVQPVGSPLSLECTVEGTSNPNLYWYRQAAGRGLQLLFYSVGIGQISSEVPQNLSASRPQDRQFILSSKKLLLSDSGFYLCAWGRGTGGAGVTDTQYFGPGTRLTVL.

The chain uses TRBV20-1 and TRBJ2-3; possible D gene TRBD2, 6 bases. The CDR3 extends over 14 amino acids. CDR1 DFQATT and CDR2 SNEGSKA come from the germline V gene (reference sequence). V was pared by 3 bases and J by 2 bases, with 12 bases between. CDR3 in amino acids: CSASSSSATDTQYF. The CDR3 nucleotides read TGCAGTGCTAGTAGCTCTAGCGCCACAGATACGCAGTATTTT.

This chain connects TRBV28 to TRBJ2-7; the match to TRBD2 covers 7 bases. In germline, CDR1 is MDHEN, CDR2 SYDVKM. This CDR3 spans 13 amino acids. J gave up 10 bases and V 7 bases, and 13 bases lay outside the gene matches. CDR3 coding DNA: TGTGCCAGCATGGAGCGGGGCCTCAGAGAACAGTACTTC. Its protein product is CASMERGLREQYF. Full variable domain (missing parts from reference TRBV28 and TRBJ2-7): DVKVTQSSRYLVKRTGEKVFLECVQDMDHENMFWYRQDPGLGLRLIYFSYDVKMKEKGDIPEGYSVSREKKERFSLILESASTNQTSMYLCASMERGLREQYFGPGTRLTVT.

At least ten counts were recorded for this clonotype. The V call is TRBV11-3, the J call TRBJ2-5; 10 bases align to TRBD2. This CDR3 has 19 amino acids. CDR1 SGHNT and CDR2 YENEEA come from the germline V gene. The V segment lost 1 base and the J segment 1 base; nucleotides outside the gene matches: 12. CDR3 nucleotide sequence: TGTGCCAGCAGCTTAGGAGCCCCGCGGAGCGGGAGGGCCCAAGAGACCCAGTACTTC. Its protein is CASSLGAPRSGRAQETQYF. The entire variable domain, with the rest obtained from reference TRBV11-3 and TRBJ2-5, is as follows: EAGVVQSPRYKIIEKKQPVAFWCNPISGHNTLYWYLQNLGQGPELLIRYENEEAVDDSQLPKDRFSAERLKGVDSTLKIQPAELGDSAVYLCASSLGAPRSGRAQETQYFGPGTRLLVL.

This clonotype was detected many times. The V call is TRBV20-1, the J call TRBJ2-7; 8 bases agree with TRBD1. V was pared by 1 base and J by 2 bases, with 7 bases of the junction left unmatched. CDR3 length: 15 residues. Germline lookup yields CDR1 DFQATT and CDR2 SNEGSKA (reference sequence). CDR3 sequence reads: CSARVLDRETYEQYF. CDR3 coding DNA: TGCAGTGCTAGAGTTTTGGACAGGGAAACCTACGAGCAGTACTTC.

Many counts were recorded for this clonotype. CDR3 bases: TGTGCCAGCAGCTTGACCCCAAACCCCTACAATGAGCAGTTCTTC. Translating it yields CASSLTPNPYNEQFF. V usage is TRBV7-3 and J usage is TRBJ2-1; D gene ambiguous. From germline, CDR1 is SGHTA and CDR2 FQGTGA. The length of the CDR3 is 15 residues. V shed 3 bases and J shed 2 bases, with 11 bases lying between them.

As to this clonotype: The junction departs from germline at one end; a sequencing error may be responsible. V and J are TRBV24-1 and TRBJ2-2; D is perhaps TRBD2 (6 bases). The germline gives CDR1 KGHDR, CDR2 SFDVKD. The CDR3 runs to 18 residues. The chain's CDR3 is CATSDRWGETKNAGELFF. The CDR3 region has the DNA TGTGCCACCAGTGATCGATGGGGGGAGACGAAGAACGCCGGGGAGCTGTTTTTT.

This clonotype was seen a few times. The chain recombines TRBV4-1 with TRBJ1-5, with D perhaps matching TRBD1 (5 bases). V lost 3 bases, J lost 1 base, and 13 bases lay in between. CDR1 is MGHRA, CDR2 YSYEKL, per germline. This CDR3 spans 16 amino acids. CDR3: CASSHPGLRSNQPQHF. In DNA, the CDR3 is TGCGCCAGCAGCCACCCGGGACTCCGGAGCAATCAGCCCCAGCATTTT.

The genes are TRBV6-1 and TRBJ1-1; 8 bases fit TRBD1. From germline, CDR1 is MNHNS and CDR2 SASEGT. With 5 bases clipped from V and 5 bases from J, the junction kept 10 bases outside the gene matches. CDR3 size: 15 residues. CDR3: CASSPDRGGGTEAFF. For the CDR3, the DNA is TGTGCCAGCAGTCCAGACAGGGGAGGAGGGACTGAAGCTTTCTTT.

This clonotype was picked up a small number of times. CDR3 residues: CAWRLAGNPAQYF. Here the CDR3 DNA reads TGTGCCTGGAGACTAGCGGGAAACCCAGCGCAGTATTTT. This sequence joins TRBV30 and TRBJ2-3, with 10 bases that match TRBD2. Germline V gives CDR1 GTSNPN, CDR2 SVGIG (reference sequence). This CDR3 comprises 13 residues. Trimming cost V 3 bases and J 10 bases; bases outside gene matches: 7.

The chain links TRBV12-3 or TRBV12-4 to TRBJ1-1; D unclear. V gave up 8 bases and J gave up 0 bases, with 19 bases separating them. This CDR3 has 16 amino acids. The CDR3 region has the DNA TGTGCCAGCGCGCCACCGACCGTTACGATGAACACTGAAGCTTTCTTT. It yields the protein CASAPPTVTMNTEAFF.